This TCR beta chain derives from a study of CD8+ T cells in alopecia areata. Study context: Those treated were given oral tofacitinib at 5 to 10 mg twice daily. Study-level results: It was observed that many expanded lesional clones persisted in scalp and blood during tofacitinib. Mice gave a clearer picture of TCR sharing than patients did, possibly for HLA-related reasons. Sequences from scalp samples also cover resident alphabeta T cells of normal skin.

The CDR3 sequence is 13 residues long. Germline lookup yields CDR1 GTSNPN and CDR2 SVGIG (reference sequence). V was pared by 2 bases and J by 5 bases, with 1 base of the junction left unmatched. Regarding treatment: oral pan-JAK inhibitor, 5-10 mg twice daily. cDNA reverse transcribed from extracted RNA served as the sequencing template. Some clones are missing from TCRdb's copy, which holds only in-frame ones; the method was immunoSEQ multiplex PCR. This table holds about 190,000 clones, 45% to 75% found once. This clone was recorded once. The antigen is undetermined. V and J are TRBV30 and TRBJ1-4, with 8 bases aligning to TRBD1. The specimen comprised CD4+ T cells sorted from blood, sampled at week 4, from a patient treated with tofacitinib. The TCR originated in a human donor with alopecia areata. CDR3 bases: TGTGCCTGGAGTTACAGGGGGAATGAAAAACTGTTTTTT. This translates into CAWSYRGNEKLFF.